These T cell receptor beta chains were read from a single sample in a study of shared clonotypes between healthy human individuals. TCRdb's copy holds only in-frame clones and misses some; the assay was immunoSEQ multiplex PCR. The sample has over 2 million clones; 85% to 95% are singletons. Sample: naive CD8+ T cells sorted from blood. The receptor source for this set is a man aged 18 to 30 in good health. The CDR3 runs from the conserved cysteine through the conserved F or W. Fields, in order: D gene, J gene, V gene, clone size, CDR3 DNA, CDR3 protein. A D gene is named only where the DNA matches it firmly. The size of a clone is reported for some rows only, either as once, few or many, or as a class for expanded clones.

NA,TRBJ2-7,TRBV30,NA,TGTGCCTGGGGGGTTTCGGGCGAGCAGTACTTC,CAWGVSGEQYF
NA,TRBJ2-2,TRBV28,NA,TGTGCCAGCTTACCCATGGGCGGCACCGGGGAGCTGTTTTTT,CASLPMGGTGELFF
NA,TRBJ1-1,TRBV30,NA,TGTGCCTCTGCTATGAACACTGAAGCTTTCTTT,CASAMNTEAFF
TRBD2,TRBJ2-3,TRBV13,NA,TGTGCCAGCAGCGACCTATCGACTAGCGGGAAGCTTAACACAGATACGCAGTATTTT,CASSDLSTSGKLNTDTQYF
NA,TRBJ2-2,TRBV27,NA,TGTGCCAGCAGTTTTATTGTAGGGGCGGGCACCGGGGAGCTGTTTTTT,CASSFIVGAGTGELFF
NA,TRBJ2-1,TRBV29-1,NA,TGCAGCGTTGGCTCAGGATACAATGAGCAGTTCTTC,CSVGSGYNEQFF
NA,TRBJ2-2,TRBV7-9,NA,TGTGCCAGCGGGCAGGCGAACACCGGGGAGCTGTTTTTT,CASGQANTGELFF
TRBD2,TRBJ2-3,TRBV25-1,NA,TGTGCCAGCAGTGAAATAGGGTCTAGCGGCAGCACAGATACGCAGTATTTT,CASSEIGSSGSTDTQYF
NA,TRBJ1-2,TRBV6-1,NA,TGTGCCAGCAGTGAAGGACACTATGGCTACACCTTC,CASSEGHYGYTF
NA,TRBJ1-1,TRBV6-1,NA,TGTGCCAGCAGTGAACCCAAATTACAGCTCACTGAAGCTTTCTTT,CASSEPKLQLTEAFF
NA,TRBJ1-6,TRBV2,few,TGTGCCAGCATGGGGCACGAGGGGAATTCACCCCTCCACTTT,CASMGHEGNSPLHF
NA,TRBJ2-1,TRBV6-5,NA,TGTGCCAGCTGGAGGGTCTACAATGAGCAGTTCTTC,CASWRVYNEQFF
TRBD1,TRBJ2-3,TRBV29-1,NA,TGCAGCGTTCCGACAGGGGCCCTACTTGCAGATACGCAGTATTTT,CSVPTGALLADTQYF
NA,TRBJ2-5,TRBV27,NA,TGTGCCAGCAGCGGAATAACAGGGAGGGAGACCCAGTACTTC,CASSGITGRETQYF
NA,TRBJ2-2,TRBV9,NA,TGTGCCAGCAGCAGTTGGAGGAACACCGGGGAGCTGTTTTTT,CASSSWRNTGELFF
NA,TRBJ1-2,TRBV5-6,NA,TGTGCCAGCACAGGAGCTAACTATGGCTACACCTTC,CASTGANYGYTF
TRBD2,TRBJ2-5,TRBV5-6,NA,TGTGCCAGCAGCTACCTGACTAGCGGGAGAAAAGAGACCCAGTACTTC,CASSYLTSGRKETQYF
TRBD2,TRBJ2-3,TRBV30,NA,TGTGCCTGGAGTCCCCCGGGGGGTTACACAGATACGCAGTATTTT,CAWSPPGGYTDTQYF
NA,TRBJ1-2,TRBV4-3,NA,TGCGCCAGCAGCCAAGGACGGATGGCCCCCCTCTATGGCTACACCTTC,CASSQGRMAPLYGYTF
NA,TRBJ2-7,TRBV27,few,TGTGCCAGCAGTTTCAGGCAGGCCTACGAGCAGTACTTC,CASSFRQAYEQYF
TRBD1,TRBJ2-7,TRBV6-6,NA,TGTGCCAGCAGTTACCCACCGGGACAGGGGCCCGAGCAGTACTTC,CASSYPPGQGPEQYF
NA,TRBJ2-7,TRBV5-4,NA,TGTGCCAGCAGCGTCGGGTCCCTATACGAGCAGTACTTC,CASSVGSLYEQYF
TRBD1,TRBJ2-5,TRBV4-1,NA,TGCGCCAGCAGCCCCCTCAGGGGGAACCAAGAGACCCAGTACTTC,CASSPLRGNQETQYF
NA,TRBJ1-2,TRBV2,NA,TGTGCCAGCAGTGACTGGGCAGGGGAGAACTATGGCTACACCTTC,CASSDWAGENYGYTF
NA,TRBJ1-1,TRBV9,NA,TGTGCCAGCAGCCACGGGCGGGGTGAAATGAACACTGAAGCTTTCTTT,CASSHGRGEMNTEAFF
NA,TRBJ2-7,TRBV27,NA,TGTGCCAGCAGTTTTGGGGACGAGCAGTACTTC,CASSFGDEQYF